What follows is one T cell receptor beta chain and its context. The data are from a study of technical replicates of blood from a handful of donors. Per the germline V gene, CDR1 is SGDLS and CDR2 is YYNGEE. The CDR3 length is 17 residues. J was trimmed by 7 bases and V by 4 bases; bases with no gene match: 10. Here immunoSEQ multiplex PCR was the method, and the copy in TCRdb shows in-frame clones only, minus some. This repertoire shows about 80,000 clones, roughly 90% found once; its top ten account for under 0.5%. The chain employs TRBV9 and TRBJ2-1; 14 positions agree with TRBD2. The receptor was derived from a human donor in good health. The sample was T cells isolated from PBMCs. The CDR3 region is CASSPNRGTSGSNEQFF. The DNA for the CDR3 is TGTGCCAGCAGCCCGAACCGGGGGACTAGCGGGAGTAATGAGCAGTTCTTC.